This T cell receptor beta chain was obtained from a study of CD8 T cells in ankylosing spondylitis. TCRdb reanalysed the 5' RACE reads using MiXCR and keeps one entry per CDR3 protein. The sample includes 180,000 or so distinct CDR3 sequences, roughly 11% of them seen just once. The clonotype originates from a male donor with ankylosing spondylitis or in good health (not recorded which). Sequencing was done on a sample of blood, either unsorted or a sorted T cell fraction (not recorded which).

Here the CDR3 reads CASSQERQGAANYGYTF. The CDR3 coding sequence is TGTGCCAGCAGCCAGGAACGACAGGGGGCGGCTAACTATGGCTACACCTTC. The chain joins TRBV7-9 to TRBJ1-2, with 10 bases identical to TRBD1. This CDR3 is 17 amino acids long. Trimming at V came to 5 bases and at J to 0 bases, leaving 9 bases not matched to a gene. The germline CDR1 and CDR2 sequences are SEHNR and FQNEAQ (reference sequence).